The clone carrying this T cell receptor beta chain was picked up a small number of times. The sample belongs to a study of response to subunit inactivated influenza vaccine. Trimming removed 3 bases at V and 8 bases at J, with 5 bases between. CDR1 and CDR2 from the germline V gene are KGHDR and SFDVKD. This CDR3 has 11 residues. TCRdb redid the calling of the RT-PCR reads with MiXCR, one entry per CDR3 protein. The sample lists approximately 700,000 distinct CDR3 sequences, roughly 14% seen once, with around 6.5% in the top ten. The source material was PBMCs from blood, sampled approximately 15 days before vaccination. The chain couples TRBV24-1 to TRBJ2-3; D remains ambiguous. The TCR was taken from a man between 45 and 60 years old who received an inactivated influenza vaccine. CDR3 sequence: CATSDPGTQYF. The CDR3 region has the DNA TGTGCCACCAGTGATCCTGGTACGCAGTATTTT.